A single T cell receptor (beta chain) is shown here with its context. The antigen is undetermined. The length of the CDR3 is 17 residues. The ends were cut back, 1 base at V and 4 bases at J, with 19 bases in the middle. CDR1 is MGHRA and CDR2 is YSYEKL in the germline V gene. The table came from immunoSEQ multiplex PCR; TCRdb's copy has only in-frame clones and leaves some out. The table shows 35,000 or so clones, with roughly 96% occurring only once. These data originate in a study of circulating and synovial CD4+ cells in juvenile arthritis. Study conclusions and caveats: CPL versus bulk CD4 samples: T cell genome counts differed by at least an order of magnitude. These blood cells shared more CDR3 sequences with synovium than bulk blood. Deeper sequencing increased measured overlap with synovial clonotypes.

The sequence derives from a human donor with juvenile idiopathic arthritis. The chain is built from TRBV4-1 and TRBJ1-2; possible D gene TRBD1, 6 bases. The sample was CD4+ T cells from blood. The DNA for the CDR3 is TGCGCCAGCAGCCAAGGGGTGAGTCAGGGGAGCATCTATGGCTACACCTTC. Encoded protein: CASSQGVSQGSIYGYTF.